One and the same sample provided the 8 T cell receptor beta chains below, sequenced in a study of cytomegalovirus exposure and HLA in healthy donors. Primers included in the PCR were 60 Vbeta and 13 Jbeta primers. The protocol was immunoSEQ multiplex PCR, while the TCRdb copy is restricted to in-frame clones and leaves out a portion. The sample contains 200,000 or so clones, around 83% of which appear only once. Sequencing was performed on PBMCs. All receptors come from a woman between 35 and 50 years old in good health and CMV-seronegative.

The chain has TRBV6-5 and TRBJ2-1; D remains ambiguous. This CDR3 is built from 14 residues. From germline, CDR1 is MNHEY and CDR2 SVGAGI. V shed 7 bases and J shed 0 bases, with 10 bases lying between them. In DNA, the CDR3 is TGTGCCAGCAAGAGCACCTACTCCTACAATGAGCAGTTCTTC. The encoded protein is CASKSTYSYNEQFF.

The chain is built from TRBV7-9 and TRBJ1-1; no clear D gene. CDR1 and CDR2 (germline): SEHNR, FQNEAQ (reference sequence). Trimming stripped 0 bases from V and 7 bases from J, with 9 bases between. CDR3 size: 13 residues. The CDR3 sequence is CASSLAAGVEAFF. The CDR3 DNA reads TGTGCCAGCAGCTTAGCCGCCGGGGTTGAAGCTTTCTTT.

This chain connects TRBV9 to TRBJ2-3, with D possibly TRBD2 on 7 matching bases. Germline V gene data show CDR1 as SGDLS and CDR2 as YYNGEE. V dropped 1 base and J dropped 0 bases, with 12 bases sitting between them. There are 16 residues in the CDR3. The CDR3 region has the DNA TGTGCCAGCAGCGTAAGGGGGGGGGATAGCACAGATACGCAGTATTTT. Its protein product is CASSVRGGDSTDTQYF.

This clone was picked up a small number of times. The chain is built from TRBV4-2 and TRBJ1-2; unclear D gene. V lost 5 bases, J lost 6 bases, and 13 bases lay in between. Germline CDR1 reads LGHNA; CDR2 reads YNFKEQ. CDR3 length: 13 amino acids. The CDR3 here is CASSSLDGNGYTF. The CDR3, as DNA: TGTGCCAGCAGCTCATTGGACGGGAATGGCTACACCTTC.

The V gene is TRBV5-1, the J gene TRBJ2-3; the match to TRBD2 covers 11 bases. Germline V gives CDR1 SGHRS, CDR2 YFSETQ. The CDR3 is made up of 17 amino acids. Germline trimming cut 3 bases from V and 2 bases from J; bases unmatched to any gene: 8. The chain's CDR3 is CASSSSQLAGVTDTQYF. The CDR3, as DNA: TGCGCCAGCAGCTCCAGCCAACTAGCGGGAGTCACAGATACGCAGTATTTT.

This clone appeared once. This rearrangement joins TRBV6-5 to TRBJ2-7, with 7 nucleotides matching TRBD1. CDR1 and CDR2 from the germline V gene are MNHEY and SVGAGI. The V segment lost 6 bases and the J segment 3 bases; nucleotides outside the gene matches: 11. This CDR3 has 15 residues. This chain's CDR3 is CASSAQGVGSYEQYF. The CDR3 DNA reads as TGTGCCAGCAGCGCCCAGGGGGTTGGAAGCTACGAGCAGTACTTC.

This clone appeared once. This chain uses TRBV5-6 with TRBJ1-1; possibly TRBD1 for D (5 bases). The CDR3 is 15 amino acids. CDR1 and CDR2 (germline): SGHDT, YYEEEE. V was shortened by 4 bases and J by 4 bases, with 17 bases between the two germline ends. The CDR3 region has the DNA TGTGCCAGCAGCCCCAATGGGGGGTGGGCCACTGAAGCTTTCTTT. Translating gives CASSPNGGWATEAFF. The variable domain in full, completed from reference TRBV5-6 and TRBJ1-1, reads DAGVTQSPTHLIKTRGQQVTLRCSPKSGHDTVSWYQQALGQGPQFIFQYYEEEERQRGNFPDRFSGHQFPNYSSELNVNALLLGDSALYLCASSPNGGWATEAFFGQGTRLTVV.

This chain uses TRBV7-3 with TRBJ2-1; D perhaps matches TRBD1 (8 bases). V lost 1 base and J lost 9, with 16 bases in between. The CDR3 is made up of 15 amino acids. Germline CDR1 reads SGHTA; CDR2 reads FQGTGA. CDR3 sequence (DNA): TGTGCCAGCAGCTTAAATACAGGGGGGGGCCGTGAGCAGTTCTTC. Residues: CASSLNTGGGREQFF.